The rows below give T cell receptor beta chains drawn from one sample of a study of blood T cell repertoires in COVID-19. Method: immunoSEQ multiplex PCR; TCRdb's copy keeps in-frame clones and lacks some. Of under 450,000 clones in the sample, roughly 86% were seen once. Sequenced: peripheral blood. These receptors were collected from a human donor with acute or convalescent COVID-19. The donor label of this sample is uncertain. CDR3s include the opening cysteine and the closing phenylalanine or tryptophan. D genes are given only for firm matches. The size entry is marked missing in some rows and otherwise reads once, few, many or a size class.

v_gene,d_gene,abundance,j_gene,CDR3nt,CDR3aa
TRBV5-8,NA,NA,TRBJ2-3,TGTGCCAGCAGCTTGGTACTCCCGGGGTATTTT,CASSLVLPGYF
TRBV5-6,NA,NA,TRBJ1-2,TGTGCCAGCAGCCCTACCAGGGCCAGGGGACCAGCCGGCTATGGCTACACCTTC,CASSPTRARGPAGYGYTF
TRBV19,TRBD2,NA,TRBJ2-1,TGTGCCAGTAACTATTTCGCTAGCGGGAGGGCCGGGGAGCAGTTCTTC,CASNYFASGRAGEQFF
TRBV5-1,TRBD1,NA,TRBJ1-1,TGCGCCAGCAGCTTACAGGGGCCGAACACTGAAGCTTTCTTT,CASSLQGPNTEAFF
TRBV7-2,TRBD1,NA,TRBJ1-1,TGTGCCAGCAGCTCTCCAGGGGGTAATAGGTACACTGAAGCTTTCTTT,CASSSPGGNRYTEAFF
TRBV19,TRBD2,NA,TRBJ2-2,TGTGCCAGTAGATCCGGGGGGGCGTGGACCGGGGAGCTGTTTTTT,CASRSGGAWTGELFF
TRBV2,TRBD1,NA,TRBJ2-2,TGTGCCAGCAGGGGGACAGGGGGCACCGGGGAGCTGTTTTTT,CASRGTGGTGELFF
TRBV11-2,NA,many,TRBJ2-7,TGTGCCAGCAGAGAAGTCAGGGGTTCCTACGAGCAGTACTTC,CASREVRGSYEQYF
TRBV6-5,NA,NA,TRBJ1-1,TGTGCCAGCAGTTACTCGGTCAGGCGGAACACTGAAGCTTTCTTT,CASSYSVRRNTEAFF
TRBV28,NA,NA,TRBJ1-5,TGTGCCAGCAGTTTATTTTTGGGCCAGCCCCAGCATTTT,CASSLFLGQPQHF
TRBV5-1,TRBD1,NA,TRBJ2-5,TGCGCCAGCAGCCCCGGGACAGGGGGCGCGGAGACCCAGTACTTC,CASSPGTGGAETQYF
TRBV2,TRBD2,few,TRBJ2-7,TGTGCCAGCAGCGCGGGGGGGCTCGAGCAGTACTTC,CASSAGGLEQYF
TRBV5-5,TRBD2,NA,TRBJ2-5,TGTGCCAGCAGCTTGGCGCTAGCGGGGGGGCCCCAAGAGACCCAGTACTTC,CASSLALAGGPQETQYF
TRBV3-1/TRBV3-2,NA,NA,TRBJ1-2,TGTGCCAGCAGCCCCTCCCAGGCCAGATTTAACTATGGCTACACCTTC,CASSPSQARFNYGYTF
TRBV28,TRBD2,NA,TRBJ2-3,TGTGCCAGCAGTCCCCAGCGGGGAAGCACAGATACGCAGTATTTT,CASSPQRGSTDTQYF
TRBV7-8,TRBD1,NA,TRBJ1-2,TGTGCCAGCAGCTTAGACAGGGGCAAGGATGGCTACACCTTC,CASSLDRGKDGYTF
TRBV2,TRBD1,NA,TRBJ1-2,TGTGCCAGCAGTGGGGACAGGGGCAACTATGGCTACACCTTC,CASSGDRGNYGYTF
TRBV5-8,NA,NA,TRBJ1-5,TGTGCCAGCAGCTTGGAGCAAAACTACAATCAGCCCCAGCATTTT,CASSLEQNYNQPQHF
TRBV7-6,TRBD1,once,TRBJ1-4,TGTGCCAGCAGCGGTCGGACAGGGGGCGTTGAAAAACTGTTTTTT,CASSGRTGGVEKLFF
TRBV4-2,NA,NA,TRBJ2-1,TGTGCCAGCAGCCAAGTCAGTGAGCAGTTCTTC,CASSQVSEQFF
TRBV7-8,TRBD1,NA,TRBJ2-7,TGTGCCAGCAGCTTCCAGGGGGCAGATGAGCAGTACTTC,CASSFQGADEQYF
TRBV20-1,NA,NA,TRBJ1-6,TGCAGTGCTAGTCCAGGGGAACATAATTCACCCCTCCACTTT,CSASPGEHNSPLHF
TRBV7-6,TRBD2,NA,TRBJ2-1,TGTGCCAGCAGCTTAGGAATAGCGGGAGGGCCTCTAGATGAGCAGTTCTTC,CASSLGIAGGPLDEQFF
TRBV15,TRBD1,NA,TRBJ2-5,TGTGCCACCAGCAGAGATACCCAAGGGACAGGGGAAAGGGAGACCCAGTACTTC,CATSRDTQGTGERETQYF
TRBV19,NA,NA,TRBJ1-2,TGTGCCAGTAGTTTCCGGGACATTAGTGATGGCTACACCTTC,CASSFRDISDGYTF
TRBV18,NA,NA,TRBJ1-3,TGTGCCAGCTCACGGGGGCGCGAAAACACCATATATTTT,CASSRGRENTIYF
TRBV7-9,TRBD2,NA,TRBJ2-7,TGTGCCAGCAGCCCCGAGCGGGAGGAATCCCACGAGCAGTACTTC,CASSPEREESHEQYF
TRBV10-2,TRBD1,once,TRBJ2-1,TGCGCCAGCAGTGCTCTCTCCGGGACAGGGAACAAGTTCTTC,CASSALSGTGNKFF
TRBV18,NA,NA,TRBJ2-6,TGTGCCAGCTCACCGGGGAGCTCTGGGGCCAACGTCCTGACTTTC,CASSPGSSGANVLTF
TRBV7-9,TRBD2,NA,TRBJ2-1,TGTGCCAGCAGCTTAGACGGGGGGAGCTACAATGAGCAGTTCTTC,CASSLDGGSYNEQFF
TRBV2,TRBD2,NA,TRBJ2-3,TGTGCCAGCAGTGAGCGCGGACTAGCGGGGGGTACGCAGTATTTT,CASSERGLAGGTQYF
TRBV28,TRBD1,NA,TRBJ1-5,TGTGCCAGCAGCCCTGCCGTAGGGGGCCGGCAGCCCCAGCATTTT,CASSPAVGGRQPQHF
TRBV9,NA,NA,TRBJ2-3,TGTGCCAGCAGCGTAGGTATCGCAGATACGCAGTATTTT,CASSVGIADTQYF
TRBV10-1,NA,NA,TRBJ2-3,TGCGCCAGCAGCGGGTCAGGGAGGGATACGCAGTATTTT,CASSGSGRDTQYF
TRBV19,NA,NA,TRBJ1-1,TGTGCCAGTAGACCCACAGGTGCTCGCTTGGCTTTCTTT,CASRPTGARLAFF
TRBV19,TRBD1,NA,TRBJ1-4,TGTGCCAGTAGGGCAAGCTCCGGTGGGACAGGGGTTAATGAAAAACTGTTTTTT,CASRASSGGTGVNEKLFF
TRBV6-5,NA,NA,TRBJ2-7,TGTGCCAGCAGCCCGCGCTTAACCGGGGGCGAGCAGTACTTC,CASSPRLTGGEQYF
TRBV23-1,TRBD2,NA,TRBJ2-7,TGCGCCAGCTCAAGGGAGGGTAACACCACCCTTTTCTACGAGCAGTACTTC,CASSREGNTTLFYEQYF
TRBV14,NA,once,TRBJ1-1,TGTGCCAGCAGCCAGGCAGGGCGGAACACTGAAGCTTTCTTT,CASSQAGRNTEAFF
TRBV6-5,NA,NA,TRBJ1-6,TGTGCCAGCAGTTCACAGACAGTTAGATCACCCCTCCACTTT,CASSSQTVRSPLHF
TRBV7-6,TRBD2,NA,TRBJ2-1,TGTGCCAGCAGCTTAGATGGGGACTACTCCTACAATGAGCAGTTCTTC,CASSLDGDYSYNEQFF
TRBV19,TRBD1,NA,TRBJ1-1,TGTGCCAGTAGCGACAGGGAACCGGACACTGAAGCTTTCTTT,CASSDREPDTEAFF